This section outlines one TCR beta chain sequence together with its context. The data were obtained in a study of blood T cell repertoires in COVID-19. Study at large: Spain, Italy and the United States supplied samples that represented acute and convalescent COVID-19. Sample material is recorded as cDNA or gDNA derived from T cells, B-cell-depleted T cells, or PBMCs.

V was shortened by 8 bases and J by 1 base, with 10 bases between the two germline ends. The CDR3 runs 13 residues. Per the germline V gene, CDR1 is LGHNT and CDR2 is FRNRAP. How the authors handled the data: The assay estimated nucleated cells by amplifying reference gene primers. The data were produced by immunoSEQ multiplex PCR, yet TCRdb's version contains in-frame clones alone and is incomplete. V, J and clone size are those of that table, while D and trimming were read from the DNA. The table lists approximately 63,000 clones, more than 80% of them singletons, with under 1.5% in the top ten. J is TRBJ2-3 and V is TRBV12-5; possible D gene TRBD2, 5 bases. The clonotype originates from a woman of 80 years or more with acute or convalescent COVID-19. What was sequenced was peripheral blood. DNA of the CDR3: TGTGCTAGTAAAGGACTGGGCACAGATACGCAGTATTTT. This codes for CASKGLGTDTQYF.